The 15 T cell receptor beta chains below were found in one sample sequenced in a study of blood T cell repertoires in COVID-19. TCRdb's table, derived via immunoSEQ multiplex PCR, lists solely in-frame clones and lacks some. The table has roughly 210,000 clones, about 85% seen once. Sequences were obtained from peripheral blood. Receptors were obtained from a woman aged 80 or over with COVID-19, enrolled during active disease.

The rearrangement uses TRBV5-3 and TRBJ2-3; a weak D match, TRBD2 (6 bases). TRBV5-3 is an ORF for which the function is uncertain. The CDR3 extends over 14 amino acids. Trimming stripped 8 bases from V and 5 bases from J, with 18 bases between. CDR3 residues: CASLSGAGIDTQYF. The CDR3 bases are TGTGCCAGTCTATCTGGGGCGGGGATAGATACGCAGTATTTT.

The CDR3 bases are TGCGCCAGCAGCTTGGAACAGCTCCCCCAAGAGACCCAGTACTTC. Translation gives CASSLEQLPQETQYF. The rearrangement joins TRBV5-1 to TRBJ2-5; no firm D call. Germline V gene lookup returns CDR1 SGHRS and CDR2 YFSETQ. V lost 0 bases, J lost 1 base, and 10 bases lay in between. The CDR3 consists of 15 residues.

The rearrangement uses TRBV5-5 and TRBJ2-5; TRBD1 is a possible D gene (6 bases). Germline V lookup: CDR1 SGHKS, CDR2 YYEKEE (reference sequence). The length of the CDR3 is 14 residues. V lost 2 bases and J 0 bases, leaving 8 bases between the germline ends. The DNA of the CDR3 is TGTGCCAGCAGCTTTGACAGGCACCAAGAGACCCAGTACTTC. Encoded protein: CASSFDRHQETQYF. Combining the CDR3 with reference TRBV5-5 and TRBJ2-5 gives the whole variable domain DAGVTQSPTHLIKTRGQQVTLRCSPISGHKSVSWYQQVLGQGPQFIFQYYEKEERGRGNFPDRFSARQFPNYSSELNVNALLLGDSALYLCASSFDRHQETQYFGPGTRLLVL.

The V and J genes are TRBV7-9 and TRBJ2-3, with 8 bases fitting TRBD2. The CDR3 contains 16 residues. Germline CDR1 SEHNR, CDR2 FQNEAQ (reference sequence). The trim removed 6 bases at V and 0 bases at J, leaving 8 bases unmatched. CDR3 coding DNA: TGTGCCAGCAGTGACCCGGGGGGGCCGAGCACAGATACGCAGTATTTT. This sequence encodes CASSDPGGPSTDTQYF.

J is TRBJ2-5 and V is TRBV5-4; D may be TRBD1 (6 bases). CDR3 length: 13 amino acids. Trimming took off 4 bases at V and 5 bases at J, with 12 bases between the two ends. Germline-derived CDR1 and CDR2 are SGHNT and YYREEE (reference sequence). In DNA form, the CDR3 reads TGTGCCAGCAGCATACAGGGTCGTGAGACCCAGTACTTC. Its translation: CASSIQGRETQYF.

This clone was picked up one time. The chain couples TRBV11-2 to TRBJ1-2, with 8 bases aligning to TRBD1. Germline V lookup: CDR1 SGHAT, CDR2 FQNNGV. This CDR3 is 15 amino acids long. V was pared by 5 bases and J by 1 base, with 6 bases of the junction left unmatched. The CDR3 is CASSQGQAINYGYTF. CDR3 sequence (DNA): TGTGCCAGCAGCCAGGGACAGGCGATTAACTATGGCTACACCTTC.

J is TRBJ2-5 and V is TRBV4-1, with a tentative D call TRBD2 (5 bases). The germline V gene encodes CDR1 MGHRA and CDR2 YSYEKL. This CDR3 is 15 amino acids long. The V end was cut by 4 bases, the J end by 7 bases, with 19 bases between. CDR3 nucleotide sequence: TGCGCCAGCAGCCGCCGCCTAGGTGTCCGGGGGACCCAGTACTTC. Its translation: CASSRRLGVRGTQYF.

This sequence joins TRBV19 and TRBJ1-3; unclear D gene. The germline CDR1 and CDR2 sequences are LNHDA and SQIVND (reference sequence). Trimming pared 1 base from V and 3 bases from J, leaving 7 bases between. The CDR3 runs 14 residues. CDR3 nucleotide sequence: TGTGCCAGTAGTATAGCGGGTGATGGAAACACCATATATTTT. Encoded protein: CASSIAGDGNTIYF. The whole variable domain, remainder taken from reference TRBV19 and TRBJ1-3, is DGGITQSPKYLFRKEGQNVTLSCEQNLNHDAMYWYRQDPGQGLRLIYYSQIVNDFQKGDIAEGYSVSREKKESFPLTVTSAQKNPTAFYLCASSIAGDGNTIYFGEGSWLTVV.

This clone was seen once. This sequence joins TRBV2 and TRBJ2-1; 8 bases fit TRBD2. The CDR3 has 15 residues. CDR1 and CDR2 (germline): SNHLY, FYNNEI. J lost 2 bases, V lost 7 bases, and 7 bases had no gene match. Here the CDR3 DNA reads TGTGCCAGCAACGGGGGCGGGGGGCCCTACAATGAGCAGTTCTTC. Translated: CASNGGGGPYNEQFF.

V gene TRBV6-2 or TRBV6-3 combines with J gene TRBJ1-1; D is ambiguous. Germline CDR1 and CDR2: MNHEY and SVGEGT. Trimming removed 7 bases at V and 0 bases at J, with 12 bases between. The CDR3 has 14 amino acids. The CDR3 DNA reads as TGTGCCAGCAACCCTACGGGAGTGAACACTGAAGCTTTCTTT. Protein sequence: CASNPTGVNTEAFF.

The chain has TRBV5-1 and TRBJ2-1; weak D call: TRBD1 (6 bases). The V gene's germline CDR1 is SGHRS and CDR2 YFSETQ. The CDR3 loop spans 13 amino acids. V dropped 0 bases and J dropped 16 bases, with 17 bases sitting between them. The CDR3 DNA reads as TGCGCCAGCAGCTTGGAGGGGGTACCGACCGAATTCTTC. The encoded protein is CASSLEGVPTEFF.

V is TRBV28 and J is TRBJ1-1; possibly TRBD1 for D (5 bases). Trimming pared 7 bases from V and 5 bases from J, leaving 20 bases between. Germline loops: CDR1 MDHEN, CDR2 SYDVKM. The CDR3 covers 15 residues. The CDR3: CASTQVGGVGTEAFF. CDR3 nucleotide sequence: TGTGCCAGCACCCAAGTCGGGGGTGTGGGGACTGAAGCTTTCTTT.

This clone is a singleton in its sample. V usage is TRBV3-1 (or the pseudogene TRBV3-2) and J usage is TRBJ2-5, with 7 bases lining up with TRBD2. This CDR3 comprises 16 residues. V lost 2 bases to trimming and J lost 4 bases; unmatched junction nucleotides: 10. Germline V gene data show CDR1 as LGHDT and CDR2 as YNNKEL (reference sequence). The CDR3 sequence: CASSQRSQGGRETQYF. The CDR3 DNA reads as TGTGCCAGCAGCCAACGGTCCCAGGGAGGGAGAGAGACCCAGTACTTC.

CDR3 region: CASSELAASNQPQHF. Here the CDR3 DNA reads TGTGCCAGCAGTGAATTGGCTGCTAGCAATCAGCCCCAGCATTTT. V usage is TRBV25-1 and J usage is TRBJ1-5; D not resolved. V was trimmed by 1 base and J by 0 bases, leaving 7 bases between them. The germline V gene encodes CDR1 MGHDK and CDR2 SYGVNS. This CDR3 spans 15 amino acids.

The chain uses TRBV3-1 (or the pseudogene TRBV3-2) and TRBJ2-5; 11 positions match TRBD2. The CDR3 spans 15 residues. Germline V gene sequence: CDR1 LGHDT, CDR2 YNNKEL (reference sequence). With 5 bases clipped from V and 4 bases from J, the junction kept 6 bases outside the gene matches. DNA of the CDR3: TGTGCCAGCAGCTACGGGACTAGCGGAGGAGAGACCCAGTACTTC. This encodes CASSYGTSGGETQYF.